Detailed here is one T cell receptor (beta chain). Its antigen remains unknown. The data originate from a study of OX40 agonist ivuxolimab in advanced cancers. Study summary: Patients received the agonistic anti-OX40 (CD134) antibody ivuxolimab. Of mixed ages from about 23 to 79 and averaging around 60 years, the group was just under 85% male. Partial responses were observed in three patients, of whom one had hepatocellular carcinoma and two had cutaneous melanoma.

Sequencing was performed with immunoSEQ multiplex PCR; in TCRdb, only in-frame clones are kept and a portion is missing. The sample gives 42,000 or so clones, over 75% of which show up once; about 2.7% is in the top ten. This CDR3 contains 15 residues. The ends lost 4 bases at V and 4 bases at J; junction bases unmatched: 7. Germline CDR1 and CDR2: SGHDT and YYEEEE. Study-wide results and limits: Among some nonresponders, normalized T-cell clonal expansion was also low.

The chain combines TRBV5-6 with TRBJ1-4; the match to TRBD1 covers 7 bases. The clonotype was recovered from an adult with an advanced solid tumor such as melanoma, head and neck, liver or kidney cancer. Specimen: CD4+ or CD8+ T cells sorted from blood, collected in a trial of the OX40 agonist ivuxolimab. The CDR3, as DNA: TGTGCCAGCAGCACCCCGGGACAGTATAATGAAAAACTGTTTTTT. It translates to CASSTPGQYNEKLFF.